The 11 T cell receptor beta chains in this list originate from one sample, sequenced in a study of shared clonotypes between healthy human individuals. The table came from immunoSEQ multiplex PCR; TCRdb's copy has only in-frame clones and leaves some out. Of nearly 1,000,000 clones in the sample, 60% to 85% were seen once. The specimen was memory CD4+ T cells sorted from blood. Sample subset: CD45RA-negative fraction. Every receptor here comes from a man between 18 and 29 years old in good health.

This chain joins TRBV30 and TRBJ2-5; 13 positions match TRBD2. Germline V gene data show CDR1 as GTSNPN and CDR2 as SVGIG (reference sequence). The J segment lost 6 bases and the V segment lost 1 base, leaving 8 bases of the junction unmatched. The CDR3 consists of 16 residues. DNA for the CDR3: TGTGCCTGGAGTGCTCCCGGGACTAGCGGGATTCAGACCCAGTACTTC. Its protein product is CAWSAPGTSGIQTQYF.

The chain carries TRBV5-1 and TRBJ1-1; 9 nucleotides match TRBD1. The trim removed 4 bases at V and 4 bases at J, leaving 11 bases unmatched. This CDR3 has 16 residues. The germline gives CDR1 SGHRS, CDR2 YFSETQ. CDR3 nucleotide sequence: TGCGCCAGCAGCGGAATGCCACAGGGGGCTGGCACTGAAGCTTTCTTT. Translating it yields CASSGMPQGAGTEAFF.

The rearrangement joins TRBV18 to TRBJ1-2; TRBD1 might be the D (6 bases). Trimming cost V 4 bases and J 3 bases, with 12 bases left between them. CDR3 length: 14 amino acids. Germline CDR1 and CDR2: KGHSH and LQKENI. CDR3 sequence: CASSRGQTDYGYTF. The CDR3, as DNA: TGTGCCAGCTCACGGGGACAAACTGACTATGGCTACACCTTC.

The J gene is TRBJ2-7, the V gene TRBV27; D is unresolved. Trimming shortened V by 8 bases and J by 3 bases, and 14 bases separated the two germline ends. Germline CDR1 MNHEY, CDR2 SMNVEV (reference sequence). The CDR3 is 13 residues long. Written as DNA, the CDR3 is TGTGCCAGCCGATCCGAAATGGTCTACGAGCAGTACTTC. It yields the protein CASRSEMVYEQYF.

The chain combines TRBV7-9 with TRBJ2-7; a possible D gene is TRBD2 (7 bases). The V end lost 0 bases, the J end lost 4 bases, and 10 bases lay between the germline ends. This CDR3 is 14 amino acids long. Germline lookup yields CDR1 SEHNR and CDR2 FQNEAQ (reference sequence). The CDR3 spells CASSLAGGLYEQYF. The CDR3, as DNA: TGTGCCAGCAGCTTAGCGGGGGGGCTATACGAGCAGTACTTC.

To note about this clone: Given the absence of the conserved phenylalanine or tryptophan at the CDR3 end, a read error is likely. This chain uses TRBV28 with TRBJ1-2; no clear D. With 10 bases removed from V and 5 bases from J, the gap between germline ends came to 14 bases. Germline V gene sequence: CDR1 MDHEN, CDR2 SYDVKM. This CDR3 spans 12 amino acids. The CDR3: CATSAPWYGYTI. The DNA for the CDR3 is TGTGCCACCTCGGCCCCTTGGTATGGCTACACCATC.

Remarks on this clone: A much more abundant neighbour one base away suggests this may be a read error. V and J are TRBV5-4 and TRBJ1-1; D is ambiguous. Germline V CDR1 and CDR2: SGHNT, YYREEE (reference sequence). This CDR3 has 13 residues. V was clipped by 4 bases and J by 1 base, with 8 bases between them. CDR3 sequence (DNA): TGTGCCAGCAGCACCCCGGGGAACACTGAAGCTTTCTTT. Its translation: CASSTPGNTEAFF.

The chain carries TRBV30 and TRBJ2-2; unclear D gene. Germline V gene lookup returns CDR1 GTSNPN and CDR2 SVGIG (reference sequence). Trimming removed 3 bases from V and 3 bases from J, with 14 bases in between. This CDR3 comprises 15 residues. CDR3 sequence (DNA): TGTGCCTGGAGGCTCATGGGTTCCGACACCGGGGAGCTGTTTTTT. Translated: CAWRLMGSDTGELFF.

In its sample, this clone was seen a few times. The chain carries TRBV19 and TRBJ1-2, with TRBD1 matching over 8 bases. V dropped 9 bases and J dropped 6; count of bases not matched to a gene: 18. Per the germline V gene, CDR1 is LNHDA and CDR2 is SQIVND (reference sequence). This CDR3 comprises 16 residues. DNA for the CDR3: TGTGCCAGCCGGGGGGACAGGTTGGCTCTTTGGAATGGCTACACCTTC. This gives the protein CASRGDRLALWNGYTF.

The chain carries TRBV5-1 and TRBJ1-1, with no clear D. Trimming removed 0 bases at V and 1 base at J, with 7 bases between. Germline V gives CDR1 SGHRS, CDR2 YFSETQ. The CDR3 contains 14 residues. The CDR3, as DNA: TGCGCCAGCAGCTTGGCCGTAAGGAACACTGAAGCTTTCTTT. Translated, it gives CASSLAVRNTEAFF.

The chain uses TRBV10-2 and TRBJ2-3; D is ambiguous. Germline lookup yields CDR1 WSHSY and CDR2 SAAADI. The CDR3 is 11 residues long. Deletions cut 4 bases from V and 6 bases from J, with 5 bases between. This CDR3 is CASSGLDTQYF. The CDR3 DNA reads TGCGCCAGCAGTGGACTCGATACGCAGTATTTT.